What follows are 13 T cell receptor beta chains derived from one specimen sequenced in a study of T cells in Graves' hyperthyroidism and ophthalmopathy. The CDR3 regions of TCR beta were amplified from RNA transcripts. In the first-round RT-PCR of the TCR CDR3, the HTBI primer set was used. Via MiXCR, TCRdb re-called the multiplex PCR reads, giving one row per CDR3 protein. The sample has about 580,000 distinct CDR3 sequences, roughly 46% seen once. Material: peripheral blood or thyroid tissue (not recorded which). The receptors were gathered from a woman between 18 and 29 years old with Graves' hyperthyroidism.

Details on this clonotype: Possible read error: a much larger clone is one base away. The V call is TRBV27, the J call TRBJ1-1; weak D call: TRBD1 (5 bases). There are 15 residues in the CDR3. Germline CDR1 MNHEY, CDR2 SMNVEV (reference sequence). Between the trimmed V and J ends, which lost 6 bases and 4 bases, there was a span of 18 bases. CDR3 loop: CASSPTPGAATEAFF. CDR3 bases: TGTGCCAGCAGCCCAACCCCTGGGGCAGCCACTGAAGCTTTCTTT.

The rearrangement links TRBV25-1 to TRBJ2-1; perhaps TRBD2 as D (5 bases). The CDR3 is made up of 13 amino acids. Germline CDR1 MGHDK, CDR2 SYGVNS. V was cut by 1 base and J by 9 bases, with 10 bases left in between. In DNA form, the CDR3 reads TGTGCCAGCAGTGAATCGAGTGAGGGTGAGCAGTTCTTC. Amino acids: CASSESSEGEQFF.

This clonotype was picked up many times. V usage is TRBV12-5 and J usage is TRBJ1-5; D is unresolved. CDR3 size: 13 residues. The germline CDR1 and CDR2 sequences are LGHNT and FRNRAP. V was trimmed by 3 bases and J by 4 bases, leaving 7 bases between them. The CDR3 loop is CASGLSQNQPQHF. CDR3 sequence (DNA): TGTGCTAGTGGTTTATCACAGAATCAGCCCCAGCATTTT.

The chain combines TRBV24-1 with TRBJ2-7; D is perhaps TRBD2 (5 bases). This CDR3 has 14 amino acids. Per germline, CDR1 KGHDR and CDR2 SFDVKD. V shed 2 bases and J shed 0 bases, with 7 bases lying between them. The CDR3 coding sequence is TGTGCCACCAGTGATTCCGGGATCTCCTACGAGCAGTACTTC. Translated, it gives CATSDSGISYEQYF.

This clonotype has at least ten counts. The V gene is TRBV4-3, the J gene TRBJ1-2, with 7 bases aligning to TRBD1. V trimming: 4 bases; J trimming: 2 bases; junction bases outside the gene matches: 10. Germline V CDR1 and CDR2: LGHNA, YSLEER. This CDR3 is 16 amino acids long. In DNA, the CDR3 is TGCGCCAGCAGCCGCCTCGGCACAGGGGACAACTATGGCTACACCTTC. This encodes CASSRLGTGDNYGYTF.

CDR3 in amino acids: CSARDLASVTDTQYF. CDR3 in DNA: TGCAGTGCTAGAGATCTAGCGAGCGTCACAGATACGCAGTATTTT. The genes are TRBV20-1 and TRBJ2-3, with D possibly being TRBD2 (6 bases). Germline V lookup: CDR1 DFQATT, CDR2 SNEGSKA (reference sequence). The CDR3 has 15 amino acids. With 0 bases removed from V and 2 bases from J, the gap between germline ends came to 12 bases.

The chain joins TRBV6-6 to TRBJ1-1; D perhaps matches TRBD1 (6 bases). The CDR3 runs to 13 residues. V was clipped by 5 bases and J by 7 bases, with 14 bases between them. Germline V gene data show CDR1 as MNHNY and CDR2 as SVGAGI (reference sequence). Here the CDR3 DNA reads TGTGCCAGCAGTCTCCGGGACACGAGTGAAGCTTTCTTT. Encoded protein: CASSLRDTSEAFF.

The chain uses TRBV7-9 and TRBJ2-5; the D gene is possibly TRBD1 (6 bases). The end of the DNA fits TRBJ2-4 better, so the J call may be wrong. The CDR3 runs to 14 residues. Germline CDR1 reads SEHNR; CDR2 reads FQNEAQ (reference sequence). The CDR3 DNA reads TGTGCCAGCAGCCCCGACAGGAGTAAAAACATTCAGTACTTC. Amino acids: CASSPDRSKNIQYF.

In this sample, this clonotype turned up a few times. V usage is TRBV7-9 and J usage is TRBJ2-3; D is undetermined. Germline V gives CDR1 SEHNR, CDR2 FQNEAQ (reference sequence). V lost 5 bases, J lost 4 bases, and 13 bases lay in between. This CDR3 region has 14 residues. This CDR3 is CASSHERASDTQYF. The CDR3 coding sequence is TGTGCCAGCAGCCACGAAAGGGCGTCAGATACGCAGTATTTT.

This clonotype came up many times. The chain is built from TRBV7-2 and TRBJ2-7, with 9 bases matching TRBD2. J gave up 5 bases and V 1 base, and 3 bases lay outside the gene matches. The CDR3 runs to 14 residues. Germline V gives CDR1 SGHTA, CDR2 FQGNSA. CDR3 region: CASSLVRTSDEQYF. CDR3 DNA sequence: TGTGCCAGCAGCTTAGTCCGGACTAGCGACGAGCAGTACTTC.

The sample holds a few counts of this clonotype. The chain couples TRBV6-1 to TRBJ2-2; either TRBD1 or TRBD2 may supply D (5 bases each). Trimming shortened V by 8 bases and J by 2 bases, and 12 bases separated the two germline ends. The CDR3 totals 14 residues. The germline V gene has CDR1 MNHNS and CDR2 SASEGT. CDR3 in DNA: TGTGCCAGCCTCTTACGGGACAACACCGGGGAGCTGTTTTTT. It is translated as CASLLRDNTGELFF.

In the case of this clonotype: This may arise from a read error, as a much more abundant clone is one base away. The chain joins TRBV6-5 to TRBJ2-5; a weak D match, TRBD2 (5 bases). The V end lost 2 bases, the J end lost 7 bases, and 14 bases lay between the germline ends. Germline V lookup: CDR1 MNHEY, CDR2 SVGAGI. The CDR3 is made up of 14 amino acids. For the CDR3, the DNA is TGTGCCAGCAGTTACCGCGCTAATGCGGGGACCCAGTACTTC. The encoded protein is CASSYRANAGTQYF.

This clonotype came up a few times. The chain employs TRBV7-9 and TRBJ2-3; TRBD2 aligns across 10 bases. Germline V gene data show CDR1 as SEHNR and CDR2 as FQNEAQ (reference sequence). The CDR3 contains 16 residues. With V trimmed by 3 bases and J by 2 bases, 5 bases remained unmatched. The CDR3 DNA sequence: TGTGCCAGCAGCTTCCGGACTAGCGGACCCACAGATACGCAGTATTTT. It codes for CASSFRTSGPTDTQYF.